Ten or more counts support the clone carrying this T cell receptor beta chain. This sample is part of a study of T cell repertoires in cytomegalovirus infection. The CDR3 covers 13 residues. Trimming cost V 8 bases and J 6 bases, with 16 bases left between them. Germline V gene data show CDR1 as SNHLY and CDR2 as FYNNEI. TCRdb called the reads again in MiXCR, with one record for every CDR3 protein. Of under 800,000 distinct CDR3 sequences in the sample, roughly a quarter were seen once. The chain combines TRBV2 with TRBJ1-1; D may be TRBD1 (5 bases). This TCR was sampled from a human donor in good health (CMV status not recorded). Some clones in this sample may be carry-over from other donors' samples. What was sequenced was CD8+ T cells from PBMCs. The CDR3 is CASGPGPYAEAFF. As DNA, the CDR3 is TGTGCCAGCGGTCCGGGACCTTATGCTGAAGCTTTCTTT.